One sample yielded the 28 T cell receptor beta chains listed below, sequenced in a study of blood T cell repertoires in COVID-19. The assay was immunoSEQ multiplex PCR, and TCRdb's table has in-frame clones only and misses some. The data contain under 250,000 clones, roughly 82% of them singletons. The sequenced material came from peripheral blood. The receptors shown here come from a woman older than 75 with COVID-19, enrolled during active disease.

The chain carries TRBV5-1 and TRBJ1-2, with 7 nucleotides matching TRBD1. Germline V gene lookup returns CDR1 SGHRS and CDR2 YFSETQ. The CDR3 has 18 amino acids. The V gene end was trimmed by 0 bases and the J gene end by 8 bases; junction bases not matched to a gene: 19. The CDR3 spells CASSLGVDSRGRVGGYTF. In nucleotides, the CDR3 is TGCGCCAGCAGCTTGGGCGTGGACTCAAGGGGGCGCGTTGGAGGCTACACCTTC.

The table lists this clone with a count of one. The chain couples TRBV19 to TRBJ2-7, with a tentative D call TRBD2 (6 bases). The CDR3 sequence is 14 residues long. With 3 bases removed from V and 5 bases from J, the gap between germline ends came to 14 bases. From germline, CDR1 is LNHDA and CDR2 SQIVND (reference sequence). The CDR3 region is CASSIGTLGDEQYF. The CDR3 nucleotides read TGTGCCAGTAGTATCGGGACTCTAGGCGACGAGCAGTACTTC.

This clone was seen only once. This sequence joins TRBV6-5 and TRBJ1-4; a possible D gene is TRBD1 (5 bases). Germline lookup yields CDR1 MNHEY and CDR2 SVGAGI. Trimming shortened V by 6 bases and J by 0 bases, and 8 bases separated the two germline ends. This CDR3 region has 14 residues. CDR3 nucleotides: TGTGCCAGCAGCGACAGTGCAACTAATGAAAAACTGTTTTTT. Its protein product is CASSDSATNEKLFF.

This clone was seen more than once but under ten times. J is TRBJ1-1 and V is TRBV28, with TRBD1 matching over 8 bases. V lost 4 bases to trimming and J lost 7 bases; unmatched junction nucleotides: 2. The CDR3 is 12 residues long. Germline loops: CDR1 MDHEN, CDR2 SYDVKM. This chain's CDR3 is CASSSGTGEAFF. CDR3 nucleotide sequence: TGTGCCAGCAGTTCCGGGACAGGTGAAGCTTTCTTT.

This rearrangement joins TRBV28 to TRBJ2-7, with 7 bases that match TRBD1. With V trimmed by 4 bases and J by 2 bases, 14 bases remained unmatched. Germline CDR1 MDHEN, CDR2 SYDVKM. This CDR3 spans 17 amino acids. CDR3 coding DNA: TGTGCCAGCAGTTCCCGGGGACAGAGCCTAAGGGCCTACGAGCAGTACTTC. Its protein product is CASSSRGQSLRAYEQYF.

This clone was seen only once. The chain is built from TRBV6-4 and TRBJ1-5; possible D gene TRBD1, 5 bases. The CDR3 covers 14 residues. Trimming removed 5 bases at V and 5 bases at J, with 13 bases between. CDR1 and CDR2 from the germline V gene are MRHNA and SNTAGT. The CDR3 coding sequence is TGTGCCAGCAGTCGGGGTGCGGGGGATCAGCCCCAGCATTTT. Translating gives CASSRGAGDQPQHF.

This clone was seen only a few times. The chain has TRBV19 and TRBJ1-5; TRBD1 agrees at 7 bases. The CDR3 consists of 12 residues. Looked up from germline, CDR1 is LNHDA and CDR2 is SQIVND (reference sequence). Trimming cost V 7 bases and J 6 bases; bases outside gene matches: 3. The CDR3 protein is CASTQGFQPQHF. In DNA form, the CDR3 reads TGTGCCAGTACACAGGGGTTTCAGCCCCAGCATTTT.

A remark on this clone: The sample holds other DNA sequences that translate to the same CDR3. The CDR3 DNA reads TGTGCCAGCAGGAGACAGGGGTTAAACACCGGGGAGCTGTTTTTT. Amino acids: CASRRQGLNTGELFF. V and J are TRBV2 and TRBJ2-2; 8 bases agree with TRBD1. The V segment lost 6 bases and the J segment 2 bases; nucleotides outside the gene matches: 5. This CDR3 has 15 amino acids. The germline CDR1 and CDR2 sequences are SNHLY and FYNNEI.

The chain recombines TRBV18 with TRBJ2-7; D gene unclear. This CDR3 has 12 residues. Per the germline V gene, CDR1 is KGHSH and CDR2 is LQKENI. V was cut by 1 base and J by 5 bases, with 6 bases left in between. Written as DNA, the CDR3 is TGTGCCAGCTCACCACTTGAGAACGAGCAGTACTTC. Translating gives CASSPLENEQYF.

The chain couples TRBV6-5 to TRBJ2-2, with 9 bases fitting TRBD2. The CDR3 length is 13 residues. Trimming cost V 7 bases and J 7 bases; bases outside gene matches: 4. From germline, CDR1 is MNHEY and CDR2 SVGAGI. The CDR3 bases are TGTGCCAGCAAGCGGGGGGCCGGCGGGGAGCTGTTTTTT. Translating it yields CASKRGAGGELFF.

The chain employs TRBV6-5 and TRBJ1-2; weak D call: TRBD1 (6 bases). V was pared by 7 bases and J by 0 bases, with 15 bases between. Germline V gene lookup returns CDR1 MNHEY and CDR2 SVGAGI. CDR3 length equals 15 residues. The CDR3 DNA reads as TGTGCCAGCACCATCGGGACAAAAACTAACTATGGCTACACCTTC. This encodes CASTIGTKTNYGYTF.

The CDR3 loop reads CASSLKSGAGYNEQFF. CDR3 bases: TGTGCCAGCAGCTTAAAAAGTGGAGCGGGGTACAATGAGCAGTTCTTC. The V and J genes are TRBV7-3 and TRBJ2-1, with TRBD2 matching 7 bases. The germline V gene encodes CDR1 SGHTA and CDR2 FQGTGA. Trimming at V came to 1 base and at J to 4 bases, leaving 7 bases not matched to a gene. This CDR3 is 16 amino acids long.

The rearrangement joins TRBV5-6 to TRBJ2-5, with D unclear. Germline lookup yields CDR1 SGHDT and CDR2 YYEEEE. The CDR3 covers 12 residues. Trimming left V 2 bases short and J 5 bases short, with 7 bases between. The CDR3 sequence: CASSLFQETQYF. CDR3 DNA: TGTGCCAGCAGCTTATTTCAGGAGACCCAGTACTTC.

The sample holds a few counts of this clone. CDR3 sequence (DNA): TGTGCCAGCAGACCGTTTTCCGGGAGATACTATGGCTACACCTTC. It translates to CASRPFSGRYYGYTF. The V and J genes are TRBV21-1 and TRBJ1-2. TRBV21-1 is tagged as a pseudogene. CDR3 size: 15 residues.

The chain employs TRBV5-1 and TRBJ2-3, with no clear D. V was clipped by 0 bases and J by 1 base, with 9 bases between them. This CDR3 contains 15 residues. From germline, CDR1 is SGHRS and CDR2 YFSETQ. The CDR3 DNA follows: TGCGCCAGCAGCTTGGCGGGTTCTCGCACAGATACGCAGTATTTT. It specifies CASSLAGSRTDTQYF.

V usage is TRBV5-4 and J usage is TRBJ1-1; perhaps TRBD1 as D (6 bases). The CDR3 is 13 residues long. Germline loops: CDR1 SGHNT, CDR2 YYREEE (reference sequence). Trimming cost V 0 bases and J 10 bases, with 13 bases left between them. The CDR3 loop is CASSLENREGAFF. The CDR3 region has the DNA TGTGCCAGCAGCTTGGAAAACAGGGAGGGAGCTTTCTTT.

The rearrangement joins TRBV3-1 (or the pseudogene TRBV3-2) to TRBJ1-3; D unclear. The CDR3 extends over 16 amino acids. V lost 0 bases to trimming and J lost 2 bases, with 11 bases between them. Germline loops: CDR1 LGHDT, CDR2 YNNKEL (reference sequence). In DNA form, the CDR3 reads TGTGCCAGCAGCCAAGATCGGTCCGATCCTGGAAACACCATATATTTT. The encoded protein is CASSQDRSDPGNTIYF.

The CDR3 loop is CASSSLAGINTQYF. The CDR3 nucleotides are TGTGCCAGTAGTTCACTAGCGGGGATAAATACGCAGTATTTT. V and J are TRBV19 and TRBJ2-3, with 10 bases fitting TRBD2. CDR1 and CDR2 from the germline V gene are LNHDA and SQIVND (reference sequence). CDR3 length: 14 amino acids. Germline trimming cut 5 bases from V and 7 bases from J; bases unmatched to any gene: 6.

This rearrangement joins TRBV2 to TRBJ1-6, with 7 bases fitting TRBD1. Per the germline V gene, CDR1 is SNHLY and CDR2 is FYNNEI. The CDR3 extends over 16 amino acids. V gave up 5 bases and J gave up 5 bases; unmatched junction bases: 9. The CDR3 loop reads CASSSTGRGDNSPLHF. DNA of the CDR3: TGTGCCAGCAGTTCGACAGGGAGAGGTGATAATTCACCCCTCCACTTT.

Note on this clone: The conserved phenylalanine or tryptophan normally closing the CDR3 is absent here, so this likely arose from a read error. The rearrangement uses TRBV9 and TRBJ1-6; D is unclear. V lost 2 bases and J 5 bases, leaving 11 bases between the germline ends. CDR1 is SGDLS and CDR2 is YYNGEE in the germline V gene. The CDR3 covers 15 residues. The DNA for the CDR3 is TGTGCCAGCAGCGTGAATGAACAAAATAATTCACCCCTCCACCTT. The encoded protein is CASSVNEQNNSPLHL.

In regard to this clone: Other DNA sequences in the sample encode the same CDR3. This chain uses TRBV20-1 with TRBJ2-5; D remains unclear. In germline, CDR1 is DFQATT, CDR2 SNEGSKA (reference sequence). Trimming pared 6 bases from V and 5 bases from J, leaving 7 bases between. The CDR3 totals 10 residues. This chain's CDR3 is CSASEETQYF. In DNA form, the CDR3 reads TGCAGTGCCTCGGAGGAGACCCAGTACTTC.

This chain uses TRBV6-5 with TRBJ2-7, with 7 bases matching TRBD1. Per the germline V gene, CDR1 is MNHEY and CDR2 is SVGAGI. The CDR3 covers 15 residues. The J segment lost 1 base and the V segment lost 2 bases, leaving 5 bases of the junction unmatched. CDR3: CASSYRRDRSYEQYF. The CDR3 DNA follows: TGTGCCAGCAGTTACCGCCGGGACAGATCCTACGAGCAGTACTTC.

The DNA for the CDR3 is TGTGCCAGCAGCCTGGGGGGGCTGAGTGGAAACACCATATATTTT. Protein sequence: CASSLGGLSGNTIYF. The V and J genes are TRBV5-4 and TRBJ1-3; tentatively, D is TRBD1 (6 bases). The CDR3 totals 15 residues. The germline V gene has CDR1 SGHNT and CDR2 YYREEE (reference sequence). The ends were cut back, 4 bases at V and 3 bases at J, with 14 bases in the middle. The full variable domain, in which reference TRBV5-4 and TRBJ1-3 provide the parts outside the CDR3, is ETGVTQSPTHLIKTRGQQVTLRCSSQSGHNTVSWYQQALGQGPQFIFQYYREEENGRGNFPPRFSGLQFPNYSSELNVNALELDDSALYLCASSLGGLSGNTIYFGEGSWLTVV.

This clone was picked up a small number of times. V and J are TRBV3-1 (or the pseudogene TRBV3-2) and TRBJ1-5, with a weak D call TRBD1 (5 bases). Trimming took off 1 base at V and 7 bases at J, with 8 bases between the two ends. From germline, CDR1 is LGHDT and CDR2 YNNKEL (reference sequence). The CDR3 runs 13 residues. The chain's CDR3 is CASSQGDLQPQHF. As DNA, the CDR3 is TGTGCCAGCAGCCAAGGGGACTTGCAGCCCCAGCATTTT.

The genes are TRBV29-1 and TRBJ1-4; 9 nucleotides agree with TRBD1. CDR1 is SQVTM, CDR2 ANQGSEA, per germline. This CDR3 has 12 amino acids. V gave up 7 bases and J gave up 7 bases; unmatched junction bases: 4. CDR3 loop: CSGGDRAEKLFF. In DNA form, the CDR3 reads TGCAGCGGAGGGGACAGGGCTGAAAAACTGTTTTTT.

The genes are TRBV25-1 and TRBJ2-3; 10 bases are shared with TRBD1. In germline, CDR1 is MGHDK, CDR2 SYGVNS. Unmatched junction bases numbered 8, after V lost 8 bases and J lost 3 bases. This CDR3 has 15 amino acids. CDR3 sequence reads: CASGTGTGVTDTQYF. CDR3 DNA sequence: TGTGCCAGCGGAACCGGGACAGGGGTTACAGATACGCAGTATTTT.

This clone was seen a handful of times. The chain joins TRBV2 to TRBJ1-2; D possibly corresponds to TRBD1 (6 bases). The CDR3 is 14 amino acids. Germline V CDR1 and CDR2: SNHLY, FYNNEI. The germline V and J ends were trimmed by 7 bases and 5 bases, with 17 bases remaining between them. The chain's CDR3 is CASTRDRTAYGYTF. The DNA of the CDR3 is TGTGCCAGCACCCGCGACAGGACTGCTTATGGCTACACCTTC. The variable domain in full, completed from reference TRBV2 and TRBJ1-2, reads EPEVTQTPSHQVTQMGQEVILRCVPISNHLYFYWYRQILGQKVEFLVSFYNNEISEKSEIFDDQFSVERPDGSNFTLKIRSTKLEDSAMYFCASTRDRTAYGYTFGSGTRLTVV.

The chain combines TRBV4-3 with TRBJ2-4; D may be TRBD2 (6 bases). Per germline, CDR1 LGHNA and CDR2 YSLEER. The CDR3 consists of 19 residues. Trimming took 0 bases from V and 1 from J, leaving 19 bases between them. This CDR3 reads CASSQDGKWVEGAKNIQYF. The CDR3 DNA sequence: TGCGCCAGCAGCCAAGATGGGAAATGGGTGGAGGGGGCCAAAAACATTCAGTACTTC.